These 26 T cell receptor beta chains share one sample of origin, sequenced in a study of cytomegalovirus exposure and HLA in healthy donors. Vbeta (60) and Jbeta (13) primers were used in the PCR. Measured with immunoSEQ multiplex PCR; TCRdb has only the in-frame clones, and not every one. The table has 150,000 to 160,000 clones, roughly 77% seen once; the top ten hold over 6%. Sequences were obtained from PBMCs. Receptors originate from a man under 40 in good health and CMV-seropositive.

This clone turned up a few times. V and J are TRBV4-3 and TRBJ2-3; TRBD2 matches at 7 bases. The length of the CDR3 is 17 residues. Germline V gives CDR1 LGHNA, CDR2 YSLEER. J lost 5 bases, V lost 4 bases, and 15 bases had no gene match. In DNA form, the CDR3 reads TGCGCCAGCAGCCTATCCCTGGGAGGGGTGTGGGGAGATACGCAGTATTTT. Protein: CASSLSLGGVWGDTQYF.

To note about this clone: Other DNA sequences from this sample encode an identical CDR3 as well. The chain employs TRBV6-1 and TRBJ1-1; D is unresolved. Trimming cost V 2 bases and J 7 bases, with 14 bases left between them. Germline CDR1 reads MNHNS; CDR2 reads SASEGT. The CDR3 is made up of 14 amino acids. The CDR3 region has the DNA TGTGCCAGCAGTGAACTTAGGGTAGCGAATGAAGCTTTCTTT. Protein: CASSELRVANEAFF.

J is TRBJ1-2 and V is TRBV5-6, with a weak D call TRBD1 (6 bases). The CDR3 has 13 amino acids. The germline gives CDR1 SGHDT, CDR2 YYEEEE. Trimming left V 3 bases short and J 9 bases short, with 15 bases between. CDR3 protein: CASSWEYRDSYTF. CDR3 DNA sequence: TGTGCCAGCAGCTGGGAGTACCGGGACAGCTACACCTTC.

This clone was counted between two and nine times. V gene TRBV10-1 combines with J gene TRBJ1-1; the match to TRBD1 covers 10 bases. There are 13 residues in the CDR3. The germline gives CDR1 WNHNN, CDR2 SYGVQD (reference sequence). Unmatched junction bases numbered 2, after V lost 6 bases and J lost 4 bases. CDR3 region: CASSRTGGTEAFF. The CDR3 nucleotides read TGCGCCAGCAGCCGGACAGGGGGCACTGAAGCTTTCTTT.

This clone was seen more than once but under ten times. The chain couples TRBV13 to TRBJ1-2, with D possibly matching TRBD1 (6 bases). The germline V and J ends were trimmed by 0 bases and 4 bases, with 9 bases remaining between them. CDR1 is PRHDT, CDR2 FYEKMQ, per germline (reference sequence). CDR3 length: 14 residues. The DNA for the CDR3 is TGTGCCAGCAGCTTAGGCACAGGGACCTATGGCTACACCTTC. It encodes CASSLGTGTYGYTF.

The chain links TRBV7-8 to TRBJ2-7; 7 nucleotides agree with TRBD2. CDR3 length equals 17 residues. V lost 0 bases to trimming and J lost 2 bases; unmatched junction nucleotides: 10. CDR1 SGHVS and CDR2 FQNEAQ come from the germline V gene. For the CDR3, the DNA is TGTGCCAGCAGCTTAGCGTGGGCTAGCGGTTTCACCTACGAGCAGTACTTC. Translating it yields CASSLAWASGFTYEQYF.

The V and J genes are TRBV5-6 and TRBJ2-7; maybe TRBD1 (5 bases). V was trimmed by 4 bases and J by 1 base, leaving 15 bases between them. The CDR3 spans 15 residues. CDR1 is SGHDT, CDR2 YYEEEE, per germline. The DNA of the CDR3 is TGTGCCAGCAGCCCCCCTCCAGGGTGGTCCTACGAGCAGTACTTC. Encoded protein: CASSPPPGWSYEQYF.

The CDR3 coding sequence is TGTGCCAGTAGTATCGGGACACTCTACGAGCAGTACTTC. It specifies CASSIGTLYEQYF. V usage is TRBV19 and J usage is TRBJ2-7, with a weak D call TRBD1 (6 bases). Germline loops: CDR1 LNHDA, CDR2 SQIVND (reference sequence). V lost 3 bases, J lost 3 bases, and 9 bases lay in between. The CDR3 extends over 13 amino acids. Combining the CDR3 with reference TRBV19 and TRBJ2-7 gives the whole variable domain DGGITQSPKYLFRKEGQNVTLSCEQNLNHDAMYWYRQDPGQGLRLIYYSQIVNDFQKGDIAEGYSVSREKKESFPLTVTSAQKNPTAFYLCASSIGTLYEQYFGPGTRLTVT.

The chain links TRBV11-2 to TRBJ1-2; 7 bases match TRBD1. The CDR3 is 14 amino acids. Looked up from germline, CDR1 is SGHAT and CDR2 is FQNNGV. Trimming took 0 bases from V and 8 from J; bases not matched to a gene: 6. As DNA, the CDR3 is TGTGCCAGCAGCTTAGAAGACAGGGTGGGCGGCTACACCTTC. Amino acid sequence: CASSLEDRVGGYTF.

The chain combines TRBV4-1 with TRBJ2-1; D is perhaps TRBD1 (6 bases). This CDR3 contains 14 residues. The V and J ends lost 0 bases and 7 bases respectively, with 10 bases between them. CDR1 and CDR2 (germline): MGHRA, YSYEKL. DNA for the CDR3: TGCGCCAGCAGCCAAGATAGGACAGCGAATGAGCAGTTCTTC. This sequence encodes CASSQDRTANEQFF.

This clone was detected only once. The chain joins TRBV5-4 to TRBJ1-2; D perhaps matches TRBD1 (5 bases). This CDR3 spans 13 amino acids. Between the trimmed V and J ends, which lost 2 bases and 8 bases, there was a span of 13 bases. Germline V gene lookup returns CDR1 SGHNT and CDR2 YYREEE (reference sequence). The CDR3 here is CASSFIGGGGYTF. CDR3 in DNA: TGTGCCAGCAGCTTCATTGGGGGAGGCGGCTACACCTTC.

This chain links TRBV7-9 with TRBJ1-1, with TRBD1 matching over 8 bases. CDR1 is SEHNR and CDR2 is FQNEAQ in the germline V gene (reference sequence). This CDR3 is 13 amino acids long. Trimming cost V 5 bases and J 3 bases; bases outside gene matches: 2. The CDR3: CASSMDRDTEAFF. The CDR3 region has the DNA TGTGCCAGCAGCATGGACAGGGACACTGAAGCTTTCTTT.

V and J are TRBV5-1 and TRBJ2-5; a weak D match, TRBD2 (7 bases). V shed 2 bases and J shed 5 bases, with 13 bases lying between them. The CDR3 covers 14 residues. Germline-derived CDR1 and CDR2 are SGHRS and YFSETQ. In nucleotides, the CDR3 is TGCGCCAGCAGCTTAGGGGGGGAGCGCGAGACCCAGTACTTC. Protein sequence: CASSLGGERETQYF.

The chain uses TRBV20-1 and TRBJ1-2; perhaps TRBD1 as D (5 bases). The length of the CDR3 is 11 residues. The germline CDR1 and CDR2 sequences are DFQATT and SNEGSKA (reference sequence). With 5 bases removed from V and 8 bases from J, the gap between germline ends came to 12 bases. The CDR3 reads CSAPRAAGYTF. The CDR3 DNA reads as TGCAGTGCTCCCAGGGCTGCCGGCTACACCTTC.

This chain uses TRBV5-1 with TRBJ1-1; D is possibly TRBD1 (6 bases). This CDR3 has 14 amino acids. Looked up from germline, CDR1 is SGHRS and CDR2 is YFSETQ. Trimming pared 4 bases from V and 3 bases from J, leaving 13 bases between. CDR3 nucleotides: TGCGCCAGCAGCGGGGGCAGACTTGACACTGAAGCTTTCTTT. Its translation is CASSGGRLDTEAFF.

The chain couples TRBV29-1 to TRBJ2-7, with D perhaps matching TRBD1 (6 bases). Trimming stripped 3 bases from V and 0 bases from J, with 12 bases between. The CDR3 totals 14 residues. Germline assignment: CDR1 SQVTM and CDR2 ANQGSEA. The CDR3 nucleotides are TGCAGCGTTGATGGGACACCGAGCTCCTACGAGCAGTACTTC. Its protein product is CSVDGTPSSYEQYF.

The gene calls are TRBV6-5 and TRBJ2-7; D call uncertain. V was shortened by 2 bases and J by 1 base, with 6 bases between the two germline ends. Germline assignment: CDR1 MNHEY and CDR2 SVGAGI. The CDR3 contains 13 residues. The CDR3 region is CASSYHYSYEQYF. CDR3 DNA: TGTGCCAGCAGTTACCACTATTCCTACGAGCAGTACTTC.

This rearrangement joins TRBV4-1 to TRBJ1-1; D gene unclear. Germline V gene data show CDR1 as MGHRA and CDR2 as YSYEKL. V was cut by 0 bases and J by 1 base, with 12 bases left in between. CDR3 size: 16 residues. The CDR3 is CASSQELQVKNTEAFF. DNA for the CDR3: TGCGCCAGCAGCCAAGAGTTGCAGGTGAAGAACACTGAAGCTTTCTTT.

The chain carries TRBV6-6 and TRBJ2-2; weak D call: TRBD1 (6 bases). Germline V gives CDR1 MNHNY, CDR2 SVGAGI (reference sequence). This CDR3 contains 15 residues. Trimming cost V 6 bases and J 0 bases, with 11 bases left between them. The CDR3 bases are TGTGCCAGCAGCACCGGGACATCGAACACCGGGGAGCTGTTTTTT. This translates into CASSTGTSNTGELFF.

V and J are TRBV5-1 and TRBJ2-3, with D perhaps TRBD2 (6 bases). Germline V gives CDR1 SGHRS, CDR2 YFSETQ. V shed 3 bases and J shed 0 bases, with 11 bases lying between them. This CDR3 has 15 residues. As DNA, the CDR3 is TGCGCCAGCAGCTATAGCGGTTCTAGCACAGATACGCAGTATTTT. It specifies CASSYSGSSTDTQYF.

CDR3 residues: CASRDRGYSNQPQHF. The CDR3 DNA is TGTGCCAGTCGGGACAGGGGTTATAGCAATCAGCCCCAGCATTTT. The genes are TRBV19 and TRBJ1-5, with 10 bases lining up with TRBD1. The length of the CDR3 is 15 residues. From germline, CDR1 is LNHDA and CDR2 SQIVND (reference sequence). Trimming at V came to 8 bases and at J to 0 bases, leaving 4 bases not matched to a gene.

There are a few counts of this clone. V gene TRBV5-4 combines with J gene TRBJ1-1; 7 bases match TRBD1. CDR3 length: 16 amino acids. Germline V gene data show CDR1 as SGHNT and CDR2 as YYREEE (reference sequence). Trimming removed 1 base from V and 4 bases from J; junction bases left unmatched: 10. The CDR3 sequence is CASSLTQGLGITEAFF. The CDR3 nucleotides are TGTGCCAGCAGCTTGACACAGGGGCTTGGTATCACTGAAGCTTTCTTT.

This chain uses TRBV7-9 with TRBJ1-4; D not certain. Looked up from germline, CDR1 is SEHNR and CDR2 is FQNEAQ (reference sequence). Trimming stripped 2 bases from V and 8 bases from J, with 6 bases between. The CDR3 is made up of 12 amino acids. The CDR3: CASSLKREKLFF. For the CDR3, the DNA is TGTGCCAGCAGCTTAAAGCGGGAAAAACTGTTTTTT.

The V call is TRBV4-1, the J call TRBJ2-7; 9 bases are a match to TRBD2. This CDR3 region has 19 residues. In germline, CDR1 is MGHRA, CDR2 YSYEKL. Trimming cost V 2 bases and J 3 bases; bases outside gene matches: 17. CDR3 region: CASSQKLPPSGASDYEQYF. In DNA, the CDR3 is TGCGCCAGCAGCCAAAAGCTCCCCCCTAGCGGGGCCTCGGACTACGAGCAGTACTTC.

This clone has only one observation. The chain is built from TRBV6-1 and TRBJ2-1; 10 bases fit TRBD1. CDR3 length: 15 residues. The junction had 7 bases not matched to a gene; V was cut back by 4 bases and J by 7 bases. CDR1 is MNHNS and CDR2 is SASEGT in the germline V gene. The CDR3 is CASSVGQGRLNEQFF. The CDR3 region has the DNA TGTGCCAGCAGTGTGGGACAGGGGCGATTGAATGAGCAGTTCTTC.

This chain joins TRBV5-4 and TRBJ2-5; tentatively, D is TRBD2 (6 bases). The J call may be wrong; the DNA end is better matched by TRBJ2-7. From germline, CDR1 is SGHNT and CDR2 YYREEE (reference sequence). This CDR3 is 15 amino acids long. CDR3 in amino acids: CASSLWGVLNYEQYF. CDR3 DNA: TGTGCCAGCAGCTTGTGGGGGGTCCTAAACTACGAGCAGTACTTC.